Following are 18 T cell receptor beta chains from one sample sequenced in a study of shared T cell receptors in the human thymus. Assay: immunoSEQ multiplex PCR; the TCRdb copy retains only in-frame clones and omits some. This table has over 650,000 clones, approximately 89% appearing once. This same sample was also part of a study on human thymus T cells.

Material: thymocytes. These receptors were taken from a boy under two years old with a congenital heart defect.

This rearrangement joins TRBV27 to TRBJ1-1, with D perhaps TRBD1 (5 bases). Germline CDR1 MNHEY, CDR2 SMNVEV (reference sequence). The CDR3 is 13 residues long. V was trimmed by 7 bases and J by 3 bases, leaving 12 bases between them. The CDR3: CASTNRLYTEAFF. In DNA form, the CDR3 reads TGTGCCAGCACCAACAGGCTTTACACTGAAGCTTTCTTT.

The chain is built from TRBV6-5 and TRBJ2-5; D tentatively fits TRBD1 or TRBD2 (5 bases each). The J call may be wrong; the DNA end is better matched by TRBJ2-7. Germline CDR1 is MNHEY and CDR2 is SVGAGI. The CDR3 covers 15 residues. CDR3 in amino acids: CASSYSPGPDYEQYF. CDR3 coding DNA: TGTGCCAGCAGTTACAGTCCGGGGCCGGACTACGAGCAGTACTTC.

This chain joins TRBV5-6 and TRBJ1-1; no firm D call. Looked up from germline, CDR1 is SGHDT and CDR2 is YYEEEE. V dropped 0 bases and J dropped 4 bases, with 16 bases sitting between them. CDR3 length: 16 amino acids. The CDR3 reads CASSLAKAGESTEAFF. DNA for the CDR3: TGTGCCAGCAGCTTGGCCAAGGCGGGAGAGAGCACTGAAGCTTTCTTT.

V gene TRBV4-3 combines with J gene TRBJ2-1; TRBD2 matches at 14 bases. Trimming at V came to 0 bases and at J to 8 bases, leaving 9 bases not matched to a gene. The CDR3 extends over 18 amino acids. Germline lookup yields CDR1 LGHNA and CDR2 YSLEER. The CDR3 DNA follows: TGCGCCAGCAGCCAAGATGGGGGGGGGACTAGCGGGAGTTATGAGCAGTTCTTC. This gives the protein CASSQDGGGTSGSYEQFF.

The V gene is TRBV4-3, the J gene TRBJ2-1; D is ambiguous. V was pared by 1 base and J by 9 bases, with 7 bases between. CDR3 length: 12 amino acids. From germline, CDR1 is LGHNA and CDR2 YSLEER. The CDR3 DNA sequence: TGCGCCAGCAGCCAAGTCCCCGGTGAGCAGTTCTTC. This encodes CASSQVPGEQFF.

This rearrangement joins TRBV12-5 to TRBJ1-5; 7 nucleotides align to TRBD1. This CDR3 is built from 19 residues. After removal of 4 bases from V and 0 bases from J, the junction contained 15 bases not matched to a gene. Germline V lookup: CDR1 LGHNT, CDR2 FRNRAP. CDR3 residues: CASGSTHKQGLSSNQPQHF. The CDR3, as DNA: TGTGCTAGTGGTTCAACGCACAAACAGGGGCTATCTAGCAATCAGCCCCAGCATTTT.

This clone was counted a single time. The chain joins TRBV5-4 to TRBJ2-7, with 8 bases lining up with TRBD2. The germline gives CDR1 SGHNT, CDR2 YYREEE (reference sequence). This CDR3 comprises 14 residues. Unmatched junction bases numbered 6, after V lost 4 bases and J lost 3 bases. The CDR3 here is CASSTRGLDYEQYF. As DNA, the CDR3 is TGTGCCAGCAGCACCCGGGGACTAGACTACGAGCAGTACTTC.

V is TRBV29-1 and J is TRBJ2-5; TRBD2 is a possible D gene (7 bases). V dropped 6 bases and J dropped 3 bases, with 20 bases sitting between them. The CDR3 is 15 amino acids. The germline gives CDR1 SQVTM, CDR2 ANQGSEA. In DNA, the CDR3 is TGCAGCGTGGAGAAGCTACAGGGAGGGGAAGAGACCCAGTACTTC. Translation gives CSVEKLQGGEETQYF.

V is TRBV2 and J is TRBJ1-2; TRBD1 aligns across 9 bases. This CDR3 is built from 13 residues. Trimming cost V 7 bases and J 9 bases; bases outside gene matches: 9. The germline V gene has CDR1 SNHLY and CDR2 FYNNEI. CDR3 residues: CASNDRGFSSYTF. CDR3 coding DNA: TGTGCCAGCAACGACAGGGGGTTTTCGAGCTACACCTTC. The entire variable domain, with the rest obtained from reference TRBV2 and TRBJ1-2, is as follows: EPEVTQTPSHQVTQMGQEVILRCVPISNHLYFYWYRQILGQKVEFLVSFYNNEISEKSEIFDDQFSVERPDGSNFTLKIRSTKLEDSAMYFCASNDRGFSSYTFGSGTRLTVV.

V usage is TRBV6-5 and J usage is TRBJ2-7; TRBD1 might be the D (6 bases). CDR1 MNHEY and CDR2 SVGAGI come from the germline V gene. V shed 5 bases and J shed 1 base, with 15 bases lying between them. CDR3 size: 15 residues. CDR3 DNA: TGTGCCAGCAGTCACAGGGACATGCTTTCCTACGAGCAGTACTTC. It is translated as CASSHRDMLSYEQYF.

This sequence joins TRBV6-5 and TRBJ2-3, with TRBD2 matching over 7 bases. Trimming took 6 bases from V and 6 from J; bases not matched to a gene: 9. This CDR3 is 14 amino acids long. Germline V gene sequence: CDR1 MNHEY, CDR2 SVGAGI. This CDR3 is CASRKQREYDTQYF. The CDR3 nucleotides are TGTGCCAGCAGAAAACAGCGGGAATACGATACGCAGTATTTT.

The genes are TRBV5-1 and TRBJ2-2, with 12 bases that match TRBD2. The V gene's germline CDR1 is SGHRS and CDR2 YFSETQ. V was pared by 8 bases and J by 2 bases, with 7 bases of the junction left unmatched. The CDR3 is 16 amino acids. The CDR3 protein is CASLPSGGANTGELFF. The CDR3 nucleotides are TGCGCCAGTTTACCTAGCGGGGGGGCCAACACCGGGGAGCTGTTTTTT.

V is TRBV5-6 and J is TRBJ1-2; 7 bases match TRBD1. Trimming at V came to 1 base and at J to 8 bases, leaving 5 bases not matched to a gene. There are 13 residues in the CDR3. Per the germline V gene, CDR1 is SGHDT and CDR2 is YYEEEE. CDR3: CASSLTGVGGYTF. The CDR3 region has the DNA TGTGCCAGCAGCTTGACAGGGGTAGGCGGCTACACCTTC.

The CDR3 loop reads CATRAGNNQPQHF. CDR3 nucleotide sequence: TGTGCCACCAGGGCAGGGAATAATCAGCCCCAGCATTTT. The chain joins TRBV15 to TRBJ1-5, with D perhaps matching TRBD1 (5 bases). Per the germline V gene, CDR1 is LNHNV and CDR2 is YYDKDF (reference sequence). With 6 bases removed from V and 4 bases from J, the gap between germline ends came to 10 bases. The CDR3 has 13 amino acids. The full variable domain, with the rest looked up from reference TRBV15 and TRBJ1-5, is DAMVIQNPRYQVTQFGKPVTLSCSQTLNHNVMYWYQQKSSQAPKLLFHYYDKDFNNEADTPDNFQSRRPNTSFCFLDIRSPGLGDTAMYLCATRAGNNQPQHFGDGTRLSIL.

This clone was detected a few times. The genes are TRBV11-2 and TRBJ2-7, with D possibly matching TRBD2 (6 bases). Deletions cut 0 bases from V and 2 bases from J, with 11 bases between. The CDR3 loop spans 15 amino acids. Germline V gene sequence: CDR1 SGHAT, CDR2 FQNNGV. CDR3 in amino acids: CASSLDRREPYEQYF. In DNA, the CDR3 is TGTGCCAGCAGCTTAGATCGGAGGGAACCCTACGAGCAGTACTTC.

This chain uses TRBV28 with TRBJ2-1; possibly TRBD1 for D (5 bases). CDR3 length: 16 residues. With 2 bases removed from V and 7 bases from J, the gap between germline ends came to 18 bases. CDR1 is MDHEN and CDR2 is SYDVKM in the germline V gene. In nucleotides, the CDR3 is TGTGCCAGCAGTTTACGCGGACACCTCCTCTGGAATGAGCAGTTCTTC. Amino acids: CASSLRGHLLWNEQFF.

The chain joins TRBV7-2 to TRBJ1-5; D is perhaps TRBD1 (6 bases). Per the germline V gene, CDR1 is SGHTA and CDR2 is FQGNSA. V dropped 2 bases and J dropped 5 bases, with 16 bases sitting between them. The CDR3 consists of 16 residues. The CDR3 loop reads CASSLRSGAFDQPQHF. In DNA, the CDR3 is TGTGCCAGCAGCTTAAGATCAGGGGCTTTTGATCAGCCCCAGCATTTT.

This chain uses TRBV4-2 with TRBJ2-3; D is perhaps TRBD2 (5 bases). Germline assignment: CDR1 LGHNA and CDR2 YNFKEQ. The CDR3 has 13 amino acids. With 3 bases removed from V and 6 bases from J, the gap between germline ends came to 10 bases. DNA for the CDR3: TGTGCCAGCAGCCACAGATTAGCGGATACGCAGTATTTT. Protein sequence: CASSHRLADTQYF.